Sequencing of this T cell receptor beta chain was carried out in a study of post-analysis software for immune sequencing data. This clonotype was detected only a few times. Its antigen is undetermined. Broader study findings: Patients showed TRBV5-6, TRBV5-1 and TRBV20-1 among five TRBV segments more frequent than in controls. For normalized Chao1 diversity, multiple sclerosis patients scored significantly lower than controls did.

CDR3 length: 17 amino acids. V lost 4 bases, J lost 0 bases, and 10 bases stayed unmatched. Germline CDR1 reads SEHNR; CDR2 reads FQNEAQ (reference sequence). Built from TCR beta cDNA, the libraries had unique molecular identifiers in them. With roughly 1 to 10 million T cells as the source, roughly 500,000 cDNA molecules resulted. TCRdb called the PCR reads again in MiXCR, with one record for every CDR3 protein. This sample has about 200,000 distinct CDR3 sequences, with over 25% found just once. The chain is built from TRBV7-9 and TRBJ1-1; TRBD1 matches 8 bases. This clonotype originated in a girl younger than 18 with multiple sclerosis. Sample: blood. The CDR3 region is CASSSGQGGHMNTEAFF. CDR3 DNA: TGTGCCAGCAGCTCAGGACAGGGTGGGCACATGAACACTGAAGCTTTCTTT.